The source of this T cell receptor beta chain is a study of human T cells and chemical hapten exposure. Study conclusions and caveats: Donors, who had alopecia, may show an immune response that differs from healthy people's.

Each CDR3 protein is one row after TCRdb ran MiXCR on the RACE reads. The sample includes tens of thousands of distinct CDR3 sequences, approximately 9.3% of them seen just once. The CDR3 totals 16 residues. V was pared by 2 bases and J by 4 bases, with 16 bases between. The V gene's germline CDR1 is MNHNS and CDR2 SASEGT. This clonotype was seen at least ten times. Its antigen is still unknown. Time point noted: patch test 1, 2 weeks after DPC sensitization. Treatment described: therapeutic diphenylcyclopropenone sensitization with weekly scalp DPC. The study extracted total RNA from unfractionated whole blood.

This chain links TRBV6-1 with TRBJ2-3, with D unresolved. This clonotype originated in a woman aged 40 to 49 with alopecia areata. Some clones in this sample may be carry-over from other donors' samples. The specimen was whole blood, collected in connection with sensitization to the hapten diphenylcyclopropenone (DPC). The CDR3 nucleotides are TGTGCCAGCAGTGAATTCGGCGGATCTAACGCAGATACGCAGTATTTT. Protein product: CASSEFGGSNADTQYF.